The clone carrying this T cell receptor beta chain came up once. Antigen specificity is unknown. The source of the sample is a study of coeliac disease. Study-level background: Coeliac patients had active, refractory type I, or gluten-free-diet-controlled disease.

Germline V CDR1 and CDR2: MDHEN, SYDVKM. The ends lost 4 bases at V and 6 bases at J; junction bases unmatched: 9. This CDR3 contains 15 residues. Study outcomes and limitations: According to the authors, this method cannot detect gliadin-specific T cells in an unbiased way. TRB repertoires were largely private, with most amino acid sequences found in only one sample. In active celiac disease, intraepithelial and lamina propria TRB and TRG repertoires were less clonal than controls.

Some clones are missing from TCRdb's copy, which holds only in-frame ones; the method was immunoSEQ multiplex PCR. The repertoire holds thousands of clones, with approximately 71% as singletons. Cells were frozen in aliquots of around 490,000, and one aliquot per fraction was sequenced. This sequence was found in a woman aged 18-29 years with active celiac disease. The chain links TRBV28 to TRBJ2-1; TRBD2 aligns across 7 bases. The source material was intraepithelial lymphocytes from the gut. CDR3 residues: CASSYPGGSGNEQFF. The CDR3 coding sequence is TGTGCCAGCAGTTACCCCGGGGGGTCAGGCAATGAGCAGTTCTTC.